Each of the 29 T cell receptor beta chains below was sequenced from the same sample in a study of T cell responses to AZD1222 COVID-19 vaccine. Produced via immunoSEQ multiplex PCR; TCRdb's table is partial and in-frame only. The data show 95,000 to 110,000 clones, approximately 88% seen once. The material was peripheral blood, obtained on day 0 of AZD1222 vaccination. The receptors here all came from an adult in good health.

This clone is a singleton in its sample. CDR3 residues: CASSWADGPTETQYF. Here the CDR3 DNA reads TGTGCCAGCAGTTGGGCGGACGGCCCCACAGAGACCCAGTACTTC. The rearrangement uses TRBV27 and TRBJ2-5; D is undetermined. This CDR3 comprises 15 residues. V lost 4 bases to trimming and J lost 4 bases, with 16 bases between them. Germline V gene lookup returns CDR1 MNHEY and CDR2 SMNVEV (reference sequence).

The V gene is TRBV7-9, the J gene TRBJ1-6; tentatively, D is TRBD1 (6 bases). The CDR3 totals 15 residues. V was pared by 5 bases and J by 5 bases, with 13 bases between. Germline V CDR1 and CDR2: SEHNR, FQNEAQ (reference sequence). The CDR3 spells CASSPTGHNNSPLHF. CDR3 in DNA: TGTGCCAGCAGCCCCACGGGACATAATAATTCACCCCTCCACTTT.

In its sample, this clone was seen once. The rearrangement links TRBV28 to TRBJ1-2, with D unclear. The CDR3 has 11 residues. Trimming took 4 bases from V and 11 from J, leaving 11 bases between them. Germline V gene lookup returns CDR1 MDHEN and CDR2 SYDVKM. CDR3 region: CASSSFDGYTF. Written as DNA, the CDR3 is TGTGCCAGCAGTTCCTTCGACGGATACACCTTC.

The chain couples TRBV7-2 to TRBJ1-5, with D unresolved. V was clipped by 1 base and J by 2 bases, with 9 bases between them. This CDR3 contains 15 residues. Germline V CDR1 and CDR2: SGHTA, FQGNSA. CDR3 sequence reads: CASSLDGGGNQPQHF. The CDR3 nucleotides are TGTGCCAGCAGCTTAGATGGTGGTGGCAATCAGCCCCAGCATTTT.

This chain uses TRBV18 with TRBJ1-4, with 8 positions matching TRBD1. Unmatched junction bases numbered 4, after V lost 4 bases and J lost 6 bases. The CDR3 is 14 residues long. Germline assignment: CDR1 KGHSH and CDR2 LQKENI. CDR3 nucleotides: TGTGCCAGCTCACAACAGGGGGTGGATGAAAAACTGTTTTTT. It translates to CASSQQGVDEKLFF.

The chain couples TRBV28 to TRBJ2-1; possibly TRBD2 for D (5 bases). Germline V lookup: CDR1 MDHEN, CDR2 SYDVKM. The CDR3 is 13 residues long. The V gene lost 1 base and the J gene lost 7 bases, with 8 bases spanning the gap. The CDR3 DNA reads as TGTGCCAGCAGTTTATACGGGATGAATGAGCAGTTCTTC. Translated: CASSLYGMNEQFF.

The chain uses TRBV28 and TRBJ1-5, with 9 nucleotides matching TRBD1. Unmatched junction bases numbered 6, after V lost 3 bases and J lost 3 bases. Germline assignment: CDR1 MDHEN and CDR2 SYDVKM. The CDR3 length is 16 residues. The CDR3 loop reads CASSLPGTGNNQPQHF. The DNA for the CDR3 is TGTGCCAGCAGTTTGCCCGGGACAGGGAACAATCAGCCCCAGCATTTT.

This sequence joins TRBV28 and TRBJ2-7, with D uncertain. CDR3 length equals 16 residues. The V end lost 1 base, the J end lost 0 bases, and 13 bases lay between the germline ends. Germline CDR1 MDHEN, CDR2 SYDVKM. The CDR3 reads CASSLYPYISSYEQYF. CDR3 coding DNA: TGTGCCAGCAGTTTATACCCGTACATTAGCTCCTACGAGCAGTACTTC.

The chain joins TRBV24-1 to TRBJ1-2, with 7 bases aligning to TRBD1. This CDR3 has 16 amino acids. Germline assignment: CDR1 KGHDR and CDR2 SFDVKD. The trim removed 4 bases at V and 8 bases at J, leaving 15 bases unmatched. CDR3 nucleotide sequence: TGTGCCACCAGTGACCCTAACCGGGACAGCTGGCGGGGCTACACCTTC. This gives the protein CATSDPNRDSWRGYTF.

The chain carries TRBV27 and TRBJ1-2; 12 bases map to TRBD1. The CDR3 has 15 amino acids. The V gene end was trimmed by 4 bases and the J gene end by 4 bases; junction bases not matched to a gene: 4. From germline, CDR1 is MNHEY and CDR2 SMNVEV (reference sequence). CDR3 protein: CASSSGTGGIYGYTF. For the CDR3, the DNA is TGTGCCAGCAGTTCCGGGACAGGGGGCATCTATGGCTACACCTTC.

This chain joins TRBV6-5 and TRBJ2-7; D unresolved. V shed 2 bases and J shed 8 bases, with 7 bases lying between them. Germline CDR1 is MNHEY and CDR2 is SVGAGI. The CDR3 loop spans 11 amino acids. Here the CDR3 reads CASSYPGKQYF. CDR3 in DNA: TGTGCCAGCAGTTACCCAGGAAAGCAGTACTTC.

The chain has TRBV7-6 and TRBJ2-7; D is undetermined. CDR1 SGHVS and CDR2 FNYEAQ come from the germline V gene. V lost 1 base and J lost 5, with 6 bases in between. This CDR3 has 12 residues. The CDR3 here is CASSLGMDEQYF. CDR3 bases: TGTGCCAGCAGCTTAGGTATGGACGAGCAGTACTTC.

This chain links TRBV6-5 with TRBJ1-1, with D perhaps TRBD1 (5 bases). The CDR3 is 15 amino acids. The germline V and J ends were trimmed by 5 bases and 4 bases, with 17 bases remaining between them. Germline V gene data show CDR1 as MNHEY and CDR2 as SVGAGI. CDR3 protein: CASSPETAEFTEAFF. The CDR3 DNA reads as TGTGCCAGCAGTCCGGAGACAGCAGAGTTCACTGAAGCTTTCTTT.

J is TRBJ1-2 and V is TRBV12-3 or TRBV12-4, with 7 positions matching TRBD1. J was trimmed by 7 bases and V by 1 base; bases with no gene match: 3. The CDR3 covers 13 residues. The CDR3, as DNA: TGTGCCAGCAGTTTAGGGGGACAGTCTGGCTACACCTTC. Translated: CASSLGGQSGYTF.

The chain combines TRBV5-1 with TRBJ1-2; TRBD1 might be the D (5 bases). Germline V gives CDR1 SGHRS, CDR2 YFSETQ. Deletions cut 4 bases from V and 0 bases from J, with 13 bases between. The CDR3 contains 15 residues. CDR3 nucleotide sequence: TGCGCCAGCAGCCCGGGACGGCCAACTAACTATGGCTACACCTTC. Encoded protein: CASSPGRPTNYGYTF.

The V and J genes are TRBV12-3 or TRBV12-4 and TRBJ2-1, with D perhaps TRBD2 (5 bases). V was trimmed by 6 bases and J by 12 bases, leaving 18 bases between them. This CDR3 has 13 residues. CDR3 sequence reads: CASSSGLGVVQFF. The CDR3 nucleotides read TGTGCCAGCAGCAGCGGCCTGGGTGTCGTGCAGTTCTTC.

This chain connects TRBV27 to TRBJ2-5; D may be TRBD2 (5 bases). Germline V lookup: CDR1 MNHEY, CDR2 SMNVEV (reference sequence). V gave up 4 bases and J gave up 5 bases, with 17 bases separating them. The CDR3 is 15 amino acids. CDR3 sequence: CASSSSRVAGETQYF. As DNA, the CDR3 is TGTGCCAGCAGTTCTAGCCGCGTAGCCGGCGAGACCCAGTACTTC.

Comments on this clone: The junction does not match germline at one end; this may be a read error. The V gene is TRBV7-2, the J gene TRBJ2-6, with D perhaps TRBD1 (6 bases). The germline gives CDR1 SGHTA, CDR2 FQGNSA. The CDR3 contains 16 residues. Here the CDR3 reads CASSSRTDSVANVLTF. CDR3 nucleotides: TGTGCCAGCAGCTCCCGGACAGACTCTGTGGCCAACGTCCTGACTTTC.

The genes are TRBV5-1 and TRBJ2-5, with 13 positions matching TRBD2. After removal of 4 bases from V and 5 bases from J, the junction contained 5 bases not matched to a gene. This CDR3 has 15 residues. In germline, CDR1 is SGHRS, CDR2 YFSETQ. The DNA of the CDR3 is TGCGCCAGCAGCCAATTGACTAGCGGGAGGGAGACCCAGTACTTC. Protein: CASSQLTSGRETQYF.

The chain couples TRBV3-1 (or the pseudogene TRBV3-2) to TRBJ2-3; tentative D call: TRBD1 (6 bases). The CDR3 is 16 amino acids. The ends were cut back, 5 bases at V and 5 bases at J, with 20 bases in the middle. The germline gives CDR1 LGHDT, CDR2 YNNKEL (reference sequence). CDR3 loop: CASSTQGLGKQDTQYF. In DNA, the CDR3 is TGTGCCAGCAGCACACAGGGCCTTGGTAAACAAGATACGCAGTATTTT.

The gene calls are TRBV28 and TRBJ2-1, with 12 positions matching TRBD2. CDR1 is MDHEN, CDR2 SYDVKM, per germline. This CDR3 is 17 amino acids long. V shed 6 bases, J shed 8 bases, and the junction held 14 bases outside the gene matches. The CDR3: CASRLPLAGGPQHEQFF. The CDR3 nucleotides are TGTGCCAGCAGGCTTCCCCTAGCGGGAGGGCCCCAGCATGAGCAGTTCTTC. Drawing the rest from reference TRBV28 and TRBJ2-1, the complete variable domain is DVKVTQSSRYLVKRTGEKVFLECVQDMDHENMFWYRQDPGLGLRLIYFSYDVKMKEKGDIPEGYSVSREKKERFSLILESASTNQTSMYLCASRLPLAGGPQHEQFFGPGTRLTVL.

This clone has more than one count but fewer than ten. This chain connects TRBV19 to TRBJ1-5; D ambiguous. Trimming pared 3 bases from V and 3 bases from J, leaving 15 bases between. This CDR3 spans 16 amino acids. The germline V gene has CDR1 LNHDA and CDR2 SQIVND (reference sequence). The CDR3 loop is CASSILTSGFNQPQHF. The CDR3 bases are TGTGCCAGTAGTATCCTAACTAGCGGCTTCAATCAGCCCCAGCATTTT.

The rearrangement uses TRBV18 and TRBJ1-1; D uncertain. Trimming took off 2 bases at V and 0 bases at J, with 7 bases between the two ends. The length of the CDR3 is 14 residues. The germline V gene has CDR1 KGHSH and CDR2 LQKENI. The CDR3 reads CASSPGLMNTEAFF. The CDR3 DNA reads as TGTGCCAGCTCACCAGGCCTCATGAACACTGAAGCTTTCTTT.

The chain joins TRBV9 to TRBJ1-3; TRBD1 matches 8 bases. The CDR3 has 14 amino acids. V was pared by 2 bases and J by 8 bases, with 6 bases of the junction left unmatched. CDR1 is SGDLS and CDR2 is YYNGEE in the germline V gene. The CDR3 coding sequence is TGTGCCAGCAGCGTTGAAGGACAGGGCCACACCATATATTTT. Translation: CASSVEGQGHTIYF.

The chain links TRBV7-3 to TRBJ1-6, with TRBD1 as a possible D gene (5 bases). V lost 4 bases and J 6 bases, leaving 16 bases between the germline ends. CDR3 length: 16 residues. The germline V gene has CDR1 SGHTA and CDR2 FQGTGA. DNA for the CDR3: TGTGCCAGCAGCTCCCATGGGGCAGGGACTAATTCACCCCTCCACTTT. It translates to CASSSHGAGTNSPLHF.

The chain links TRBV19 to TRBJ1-5; a weak D match, TRBD1 (5 bases). The CDR3 contains 17 residues. Per the germline V gene, CDR1 is LNHDA and CDR2 is SQIVND (reference sequence). V gave up 4 bases and J gave up 6 bases, with 22 bases separating them. Written as DNA, the CDR3 is TGTGCCAGTAGTAAACTCCGGGTGGAGGAGGGGAGTCAGCCCCAGCATTTT. This codes for CASSKLRVEEGSQPQHF. Using reference TRBV19 and TRBJ1-5 for the parts outside the CDR3, the full variable domain is DGGITQSPKYLFRKEGQNVTLSCEQNLNHDAMYWYRQDPGQGLRLIYYSQIVNDFQKGDIAEGYSVSREKKESFPLTVTSAQKNPTAFYLCASSKLRVEEGSQPQHFGDGTRLSIL.

This chain connects TRBV19 to TRBJ1-5, with 7 nucleotides matching TRBD1. Per germline, CDR1 LNHDA and CDR2 SQIVND (reference sequence). J was trimmed by 3 bases and V by 10 bases; bases with no gene match: 9. This CDR3 has 14 amino acids. CDR3 sequence: CATEADRHNQPQHF. CDR3 in DNA: TGTGCCACCGAGGCGGACAGGCACAATCAGCCCCAGCATTTT.

This clone has a handful of counts. The rearrangement uses TRBV5-1 and TRBJ2-5; 12 bases align to TRBD1. V gave up 5 bases and J gave up 5 bases; unmatched junction bases: 10. This CDR3 comprises 16 residues. Germline CDR1 and CDR2: SGHRS and YFSETQ. DNA of the CDR3: TGCGCCAGCAGGTACCTTGGGACAGGGGGCTTGGAGACCCAGTACTTC. Translating gives CASRYLGTGGLETQYF.

The chain employs TRBV10-3 and TRBJ1-3; D may be TRBD1 (6 bases). Trimming cost V 9 bases and J 0 bases, with 9 bases left between them. The germline V gene has CDR1 ENHRY and CDR2 SYGVKD. This CDR3 is 13 amino acids long. The CDR3 DNA reads as TGTGCCATAACACAGGGCTCTGGAAACACCATATATTTT. This codes for CAITQGSGNTIYF.